This TCR beta chain was captured in a study of blood T cell repertoires in COVID-19. Study-wide background: There were acute and convalescent COVID-19 samples, and they came from the United States, Italy and Spain. PBMCs, B-cell-depleted T cells, or T cells were the source of the cDNA or gDNA that made up the material.

Followed over time, Seattle patients had been enrolled while infection was active. The CDR3 totals 15 residues. The germline CDR1 and CDR2 sequences are SGHAT and FQNNGV. V dropped 1 base and J dropped 6; count of bases not matched to a gene: 6. Per the original methods: Cell counts per sample came from amplifying reference gene primers. Measured with immunoSEQ multiplex PCR; TCRdb has only the in-frame clones, and not every one. V and J calls and clone size come straight from that table; D and trimming were deduced from the DNA. The profile covers about 220,000 clones, with about 86% appearing a single time and around 9.6% taken by the ten largest.

This sequence joins TRBV11-2 and TRBJ2-3; 8 bases map to TRBD2. This sequence originates from a woman in her forties or fifties with COVID-19, enrolled during active disease. The specimen was peripheral blood. The CDR3: CASSLAGGASDTQYF. CDR3 bases: TGTGCCAGCAGCTTAGCCGGGGGGGCCTCCGATACGCAGTATTTT.